Reported below is one TCR beta chain. What it binds is unknown. The entry originates in a study of vaccination effects on CD4 cells after COVID-19. The wider study: The median interval between the second dose and post-vaccine sampling was 72 days. Study findings and constraints: Small numbers of convalescent patients limited the study. It also lacked early post-infection timepoints. Late post-vaccination samples showed marked contraction of infection- and vaccine-induced clones.

CD4+ T cells specific for antigen were expanded with viral peptide pools by the ViraFEST assay before sequencing. Around day 10 of culture, CD4+ T cells were separated out. The cohort was immunized with two doses of either the BNT162b2 or mRNA-1273 vaccine. Nucleocapsid antibodies stayed negative before and after vaccination, showing no earlier SARS-CoV-2 infection. Profiling relied on immunoSEQ multiplex PCR, and the TCRdb table lists in-frame clones only, not all of them. The data contain 30,000 or so clones, 70% to 75% of them singletons. There are 13 residues in the CDR3. Germline V gene sequence: CDR1 SGHRS, CDR2 YFSETQ. The V and J ends lost 5 bases and 8 bases respectively, with 16 bases between them.

The TCR originated in a human donor who received a COVID-19 vaccine. V and J are TRBV5-1 and TRBJ1-2; D is uncertain. The source material was CD4+ T cells from PBMCs cultured with HCoV-NL63 spike peptides, sampled after COVID-19 vaccination. CDR3 nucleotide sequence: TGCGCCAGCAGTGGGCGGCCGCTCGTAGGCTACACCTTC. Translating it yields CASSGRPLVGYTF.